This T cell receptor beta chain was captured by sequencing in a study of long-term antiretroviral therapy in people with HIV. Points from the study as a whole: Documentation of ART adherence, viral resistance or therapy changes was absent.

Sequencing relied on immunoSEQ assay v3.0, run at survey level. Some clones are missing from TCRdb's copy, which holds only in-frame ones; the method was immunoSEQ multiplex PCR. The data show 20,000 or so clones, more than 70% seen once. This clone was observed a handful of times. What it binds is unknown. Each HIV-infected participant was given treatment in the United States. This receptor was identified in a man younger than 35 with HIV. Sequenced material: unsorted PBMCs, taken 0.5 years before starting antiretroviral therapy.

CDR3 sequence reads: CASSQSGTADGYTF. In nucleotides, the CDR3 is TGCGCCAGCAGCCAATCCGGGACAGCAGATGGCTACACCTTC. J is TRBJ1-2 and V is TRBV4-1; 7 bases match TRBD1. Trimming removed 2 bases from V and 6 bases from J; junction bases left unmatched: 6. The germline V gene encodes CDR1 MGHRA and CDR2 YSYEKL. The length of the CDR3 is 14 residues.